This T cell receptor (beta chain) was sequenced for a study of graft-versus-host responses after intestinal transplantation. The assay was immunoSEQ multiplex PCR, and TCRdb's table has in-frame clones only and misses some. The table lists around 99,000 clones, roughly 91% of them singletons. For this clone: Its antigen remains unidentified.

The J segment lost 5 bases and the V segment lost 3 bases, leaving 6 bases of the junction unmatched. The CDR3 has 16 amino acids. Looked up from germline, CDR1 is SGHAT and CDR2 is FQNNGV. This TCR derives from a human donor who received an intestinal transplant. The chain employs TRBV11-2 and TRBJ2-2, with 10 bases fitting TRBD1. Sequencing was performed on unstimulated CD8+ T cells sorted from spleen or lymph node cells, taken before intestinal transplant. CDR3 protein: CASSFWDRGGTGELFF. The CDR3 DNA reads as TGTGCCAGCAGCTTTTGGGACAGGGGAGGAACCGGGGAGCTGTTTTTT.